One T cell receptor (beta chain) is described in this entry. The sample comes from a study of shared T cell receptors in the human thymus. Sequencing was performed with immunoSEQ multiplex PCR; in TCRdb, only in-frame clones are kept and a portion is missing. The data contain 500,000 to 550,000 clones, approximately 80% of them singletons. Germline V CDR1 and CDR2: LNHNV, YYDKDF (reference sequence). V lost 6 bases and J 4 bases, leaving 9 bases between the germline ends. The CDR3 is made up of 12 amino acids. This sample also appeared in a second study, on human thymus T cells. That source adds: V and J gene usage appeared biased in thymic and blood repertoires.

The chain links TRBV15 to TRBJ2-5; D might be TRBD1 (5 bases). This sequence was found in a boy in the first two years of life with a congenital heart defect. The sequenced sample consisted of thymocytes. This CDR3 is CATRGRVETQYF. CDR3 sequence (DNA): TGTGCCACCAGAGGCAGGGTAGAGACCCAGTACTTC. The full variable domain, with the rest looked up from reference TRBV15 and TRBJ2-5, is DAMVIQNPRYQVTQFGKPVTLSCSQTLNHNVMYWYQQKSSQAPKLLFHYYDKDFNNEADTPDNFQSRRPNTSFCFLDIRSPGLGDTAMYLCATRGRVETQYFGPGTRLLVL.